The source of this T cell receptor beta chain is a study of cytomegalovirus exposure and HLA in healthy donors (dated by TCRdb to 2015 to 2018). Concerning the study at large: A later analysis indicated that the 130 or so validation repertoires were generated on the platform also employed for the roughly 730 repertoires of the first cohort. The study was designed to test whether signatures of past pathogen exposure could be identified by cataloging public T cell receptors. Along with the roughly 700-subject first cohort, a separate validation cohort of around 110 different subjects was used. To predict cytomegalovirus infection status, the study brought together high-throughput TCR immunosequencing, statistical association of individual TCRs with disease status, and machine learning. What the study reported, not specific to this receptor: Across donors, most TCR sequences were observed very rarely, whereas some public TCRs were present in many individuals. The classifier was reported to diagnose cytomegalovirus status with high specificity and sensitivity in both the original cohort and the validation cohort. A later analysis found that TCRs clustered in the first cohort also tended to co-occur in the 95 to 150 validation repertoires, with 94% of cluster scores above 0. The authors suggested that the approach could potentially be generalized to other disease states and immunological phenotypes. A later analysis lacked HLA typing for the validation cohort, so it scored co-occurrence in that cohort across all 130 or so repertoires. Three of the identified cytomegalovirus-associated TCR beta chains were confirmed in vitro to be specific for cytomegalovirus antigens. A total of about 180 TCR beta chains were listed by the study as associated with cytomegalovirus.

This clone was recorded only once. Its cognate antigen has yet to be identified. No base qualities exist here, and no much larger clone lies one base off it. The receptor library was made with the immunoSEQ multiplex PCR assay. In the authors' own workflow: A statistical classification framework was built to diagnose cytomegalovirus status from the catalog of TCR beta chain sequences. TCRdb stores this immuneACCESS table with in-frame sequences only. Part of the clones is absent; in the studies checked, under half of the shortfall reflects unresolved V genes, and no reason is known for the rest. The DNA was the basis for D and trimming; V, J and clone size are from that table. The sample has roughly 200,000 clones on record, 86% of them singletons. The ten largest clones represent roughly 6.6% of the sample. The donors belonged to the validation cohort of 90 to 150 subjects, which was separate from the approximately 680-subject first cohort.

The CDR3, cysteine through phenylalanine, is 15 amino acids long. Only the CDR3 DNA stays, 45 bases, in frame from base 1. The germline V gene specifies SQVTM as CDR1 and ANQGSEA as CDR2. V lost 5 bases and J lost 2 bases, and the count of bases not matched to a germline gene is 8. In this chain, TRBV29-1 is recombined with TRBJ2-1, with TRBD2 identical over 8 junction bases. Specimen: PBMCs. This TCR came from a man aged 25-45 years in good health and CMV-seropositive. The nucleotides read TGCAGCGTTCACGGGGGGGTTAGTACCTACAATGAGCAGTTCTTC. Its protein reads: CSVHGGVSTYNEQFF.